This T cell receptor beta chain is from a study of T-cell memory formation after mild COVID-19. Germline lookup yields CDR1 SGHRS and CDR2 YFSETQ. V gave up 2 bases and J gave up 1 base, with 9 bases separating them. The CDR3 is 14 residues long. This clonotype was observed a handful of times. Its antigen remains unidentified. TCRdb itself ran the 5' RACE reads through MiXCR, one entry per CDR3 protein. The sample consists of approximately 250,000 distinct CDR3 sequences, 15% to 19% of them appearing once. Regarding the study as a whole: Mainly in CM and EM were contracting CD4+ clones; CD8+ were in EMRA. In second-wave clones peaking day 37, SARS-CoV-2 specificity remained unconfirmed.

The specimen was PBMCs or a T cell subset sorted from them (not recorded which). The clonotype was recovered from an adult woman who had mild COVID-19 (a few samples of this study predate the infection). Cell type and time point are not known. The rearrangement links TRBV5-1 to TRBJ1-1; a weak D match, TRBD1 (5 bases). The CDR3, as DNA: TGCGCCAGCAGCTTTGGGGACGGGAACACTGAAGCTTTCTTT. Its protein is CASSFGDGNTEAFF.